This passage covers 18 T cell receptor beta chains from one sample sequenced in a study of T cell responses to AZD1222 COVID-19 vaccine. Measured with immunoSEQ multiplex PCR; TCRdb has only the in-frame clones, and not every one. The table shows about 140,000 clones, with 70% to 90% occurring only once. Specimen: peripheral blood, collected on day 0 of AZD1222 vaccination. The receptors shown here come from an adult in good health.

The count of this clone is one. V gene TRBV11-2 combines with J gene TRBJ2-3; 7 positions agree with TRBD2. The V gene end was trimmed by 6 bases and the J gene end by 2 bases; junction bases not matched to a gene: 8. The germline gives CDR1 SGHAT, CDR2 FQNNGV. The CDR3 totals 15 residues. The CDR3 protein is CASRKSGETTDTQYF. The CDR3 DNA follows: TGTGCCAGCAGGAAGAGCGGGGAGACCACAGATACGCAGTATTTT. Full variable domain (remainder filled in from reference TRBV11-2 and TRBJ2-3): EAGVAQSPRYKIIEKRQSVAFWCNPISGHATLYWYQQILGQGPKLLIQFQNNGVVDDSQLPKDRFSAERLKGVDSTLKIQPAKLEDSAVYLCASRKSGETTDTQYFGPGTRLTVL.

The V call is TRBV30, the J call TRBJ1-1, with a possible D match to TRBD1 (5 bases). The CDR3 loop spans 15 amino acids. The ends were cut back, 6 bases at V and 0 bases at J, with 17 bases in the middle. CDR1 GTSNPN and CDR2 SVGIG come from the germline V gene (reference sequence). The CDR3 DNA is TGTGCCTGTACCAGGCGGGGGGGGTTGAACACTGAAGCTTTCTTT. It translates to CACTRRGGLNTEAFF.

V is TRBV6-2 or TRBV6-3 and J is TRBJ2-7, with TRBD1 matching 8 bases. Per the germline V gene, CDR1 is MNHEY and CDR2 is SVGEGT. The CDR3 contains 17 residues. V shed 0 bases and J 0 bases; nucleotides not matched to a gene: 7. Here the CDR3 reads CASSYSRTGKSSYEQYF. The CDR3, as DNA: TGTGCCAGCAGTTACTCCAGGACAGGGAAAAGCTCCTACGAGCAGTACTTC.

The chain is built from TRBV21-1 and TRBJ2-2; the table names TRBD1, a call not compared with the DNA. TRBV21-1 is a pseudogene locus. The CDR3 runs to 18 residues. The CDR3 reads CASSRRDRGGGVTGELFF. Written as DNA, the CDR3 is TGTGCCAGCAGCCGCCGGGACAGGGGTGGGGGAGTCACCGGGGAGCTGTTTTTT.

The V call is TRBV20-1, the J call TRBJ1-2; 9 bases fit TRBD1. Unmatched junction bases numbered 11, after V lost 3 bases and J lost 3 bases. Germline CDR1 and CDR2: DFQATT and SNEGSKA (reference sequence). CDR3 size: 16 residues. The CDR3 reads CSASHLGTGHDYGYTF. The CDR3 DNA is TGCAGTGCTAGTCATTTGGGGACAGGGCATGACTATGGCTACACCTTC.

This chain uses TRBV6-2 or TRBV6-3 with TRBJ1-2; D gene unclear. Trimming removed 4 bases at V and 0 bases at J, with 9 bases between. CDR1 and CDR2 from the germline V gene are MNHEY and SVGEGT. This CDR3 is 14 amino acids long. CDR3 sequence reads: CASSLGRTNYGYTF. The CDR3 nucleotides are TGTGCCAGCAGTTTAGGAAGGACTAACTATGGCTACACCTTC.

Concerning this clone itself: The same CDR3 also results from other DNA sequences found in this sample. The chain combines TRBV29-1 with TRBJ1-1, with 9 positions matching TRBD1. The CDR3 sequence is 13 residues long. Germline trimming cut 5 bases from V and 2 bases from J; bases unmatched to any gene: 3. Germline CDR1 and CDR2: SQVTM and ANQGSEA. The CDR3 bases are TGCAGCGTTTCTACAGGGGGCAACACTGAAGCTTTCTTT. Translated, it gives CSVSTGGNTEAFF.

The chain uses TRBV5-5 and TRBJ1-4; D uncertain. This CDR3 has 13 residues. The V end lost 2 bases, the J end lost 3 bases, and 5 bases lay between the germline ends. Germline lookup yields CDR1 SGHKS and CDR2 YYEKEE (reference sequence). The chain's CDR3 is CASSLASNEKLFF. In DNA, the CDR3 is TGTGCCAGCAGCTTAGCGTCTAATGAAAAACTGTTTTTT.

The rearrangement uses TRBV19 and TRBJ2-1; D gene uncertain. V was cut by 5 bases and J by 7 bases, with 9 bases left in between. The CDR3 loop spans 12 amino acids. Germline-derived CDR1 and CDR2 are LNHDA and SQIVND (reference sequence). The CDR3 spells CASSATPNEQFF. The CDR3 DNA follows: TGTGCCAGTAGTGCGACCCCGAATGAGCAGTTCTTC.

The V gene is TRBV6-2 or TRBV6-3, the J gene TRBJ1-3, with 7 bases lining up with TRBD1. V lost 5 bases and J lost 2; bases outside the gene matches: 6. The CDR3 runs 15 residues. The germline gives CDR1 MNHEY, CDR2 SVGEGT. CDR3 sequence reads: CASSERQGTGNTIYF. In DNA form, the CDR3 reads TGTGCCAGCAGTGAGCGACAGGGCACTGGAAACACCATATATTTT.

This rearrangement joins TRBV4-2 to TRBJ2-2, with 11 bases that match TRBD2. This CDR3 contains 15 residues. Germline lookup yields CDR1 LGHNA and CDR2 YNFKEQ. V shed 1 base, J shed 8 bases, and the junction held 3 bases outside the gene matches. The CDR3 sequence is CASSQGLAGLGELFF. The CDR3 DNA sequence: TGTGCCAGCAGCCAAGGACTAGCGGGGTTGGGGGAGCTGTTTTTT.

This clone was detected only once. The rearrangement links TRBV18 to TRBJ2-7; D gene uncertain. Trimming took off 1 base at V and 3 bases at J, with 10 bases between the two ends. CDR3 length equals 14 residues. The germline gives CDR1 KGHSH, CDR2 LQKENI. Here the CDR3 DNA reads TGTGCCAGCTCACCACAGACGGTTGACTACGAGCAGTACTTC. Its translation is CASSPQTVDYEQYF.

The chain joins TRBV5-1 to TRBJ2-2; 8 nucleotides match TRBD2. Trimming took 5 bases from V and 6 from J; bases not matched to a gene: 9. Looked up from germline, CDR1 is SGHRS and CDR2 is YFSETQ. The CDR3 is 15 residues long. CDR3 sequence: CASRIAGLESGELFF. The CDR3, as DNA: TGCGCCAGCAGAATAGCGGGACTCGAGTCCGGGGAGCTGTTTTTT. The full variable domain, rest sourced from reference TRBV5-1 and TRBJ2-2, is KAGVTQTPRYLIKTRGQQVTLSCSPISGHRSVSWYQQTPGQGLQFLFEYFSETQRNKGNFPGRFSGRQFSNSRSEMNVSTLELGDSALYLCASRIAGLESGELFFGEGSRLTVL.

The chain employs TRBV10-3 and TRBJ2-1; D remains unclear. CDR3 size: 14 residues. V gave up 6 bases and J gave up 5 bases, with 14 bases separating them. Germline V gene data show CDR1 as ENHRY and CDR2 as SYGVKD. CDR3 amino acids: CAIRSSGQDNEQFF. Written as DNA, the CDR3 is TGTGCCATCAGGAGTAGTGGGCAGGACAATGAGCAGTTCTTC.

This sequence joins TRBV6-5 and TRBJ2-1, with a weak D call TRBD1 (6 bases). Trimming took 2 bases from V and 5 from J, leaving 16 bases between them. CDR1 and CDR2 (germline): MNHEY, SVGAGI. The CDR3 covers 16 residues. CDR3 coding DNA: TGTGCCAGCAGTTACCCAGGGGCCTGGGGTAACAATGAGCAGTTCTTC. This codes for CASSYPGAWGNNEQFF.

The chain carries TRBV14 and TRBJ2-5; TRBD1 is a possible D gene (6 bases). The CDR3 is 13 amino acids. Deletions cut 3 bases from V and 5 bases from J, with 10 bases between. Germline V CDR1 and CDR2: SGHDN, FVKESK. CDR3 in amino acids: CASSQSGAETQYF. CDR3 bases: TGTGCCAGCAGCCAGTCAGGGGCGGAGACCCAGTACTTC.

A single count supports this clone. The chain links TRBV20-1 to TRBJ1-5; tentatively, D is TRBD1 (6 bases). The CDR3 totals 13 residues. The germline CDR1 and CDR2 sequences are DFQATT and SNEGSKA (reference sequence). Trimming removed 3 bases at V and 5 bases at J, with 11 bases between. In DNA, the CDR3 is TGCAGTGCTAGTGGGGGCTCCGATCAGCCCCAGCATTTT. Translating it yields CSASGGSDQPQHF.

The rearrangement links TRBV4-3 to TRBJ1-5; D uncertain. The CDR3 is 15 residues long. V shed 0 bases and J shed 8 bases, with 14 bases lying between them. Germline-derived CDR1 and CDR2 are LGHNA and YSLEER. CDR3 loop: CASSQDFGVVKPQHF. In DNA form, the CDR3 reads TGCGCCAGCAGCCAAGATTTTGGGGTGGTAAAGCCCCAGCATTTT.